These 26 T cell receptor beta chains were sequenced from one sample in a study of human T cells and chemical hapten exposure. Time point denoted: patch test 2, 6 weeks after DPC sensitization. The treatment denotes: therapeutic diphenylcyclopropenone sensitization with weekly scalp DPC. TCRdb re-derived calls from the RACE reads in MiXCR, one entry per CDR3 protein. This table has 27,000 or so distinct CDR3 sequences, over 9% appearing once. Sample: whole blood, taken in connection with sensitization to the hapten diphenylcyclopropenone (DPC). Receptors originate from a young man with alopecia areata. Some clones in this sample may be carry-over from other donors' samples.

The V and J genes are TRBV10-2 and TRBJ1-5; D not certain. From germline, CDR1 is WSHSY and CDR2 SAAADI. Trimming cost V 3 bases and J 7 bases, with 7 bases left between them. CDR3 length: 12 residues. The DNA of the CDR3 is TGCGCCAGCAGTGACCCTCAACAGCCCCAGCATTTT. Translated, it gives CASSDPQQPQHF.

This clonotype was recorded at least ten times. The CDR3 nucleotides read TGTGCCAGCAGCTTGTCGGATTCCCTTGGCACAGATACGCAGTATTTT. Translating it yields CASSLSDSLGTDTQYF. This chain links TRBV5-5 with TRBJ2-3; D not resolved. In germline, CDR1 is SGHKS, CDR2 YYEKEE (reference sequence). The CDR3 spans 16 residues. With 1 base removed from V and 1 base from J, the gap between germline ends came to 13 bases.

V gene TRBV28 combines with J gene TRBJ2-6, with TRBD2 as a possible D gene (5 bases). Germline-derived CDR1 and CDR2 are MDHEN and SYDVKM. V was cut by 6 bases and J by 0 bases, with 9 bases left in between. The CDR3 has 15 amino acids. The CDR3 DNA follows: TGTGCCAGCAGCGGACGGGACTCTGGGGCCAACGTCCTGACTTTC. Translated: CASSGRDSGANVLTF.

The sample holds a few counts of this clonotype. This chain joins TRBV3-1 and TRBJ2-3; perhaps TRBD2 as D (6 bases). CDR1 is LGHDT, CDR2 YNNKEL, per germline (reference sequence). The CDR3 is 12 residues long. V lost 2 bases, J lost 8 bases, and 8 bases lay in between. For the CDR3, the DNA is TGTGCCAGCAGCCAACGGGGGTTTACGCAGTATTTT. This sequence encodes CASSQRGFTQYF.

This clonotype was recorded at least ten times. V gene TRBV29-1 combines with J gene TRBJ1-4, with 7 bases matching TRBD1. Germline values: CDR1 SQVTM, CDR2 ANQGSEA. V trimming: 6 bases; J trimming: 7 bases; junction bases outside the gene matches: 11. The CDR3 is 14 amino acids. Written as DNA, the CDR3 is TGCAGCGTAGACATCTCAGGGGGTGTTGAAAAACTGTTTTTT. This translates into CSVDISGGVEKLFF.

CDR3 sequence: CASSYYEVAANTGELFF. In DNA, the CDR3 is TGTGCCAGCAGTTACTATGAGGTAGCGGCGAACACCGGGGAGCTGTTTTTT. The rearrangement joins TRBV6-2 or TRBV6-3 to TRBJ2-2, with D perhaps TRBD2 (6 bases). Trimming stripped 1 base from V and 0 bases from J, with 12 bases between. The CDR3 runs 17 residues. The germline CDR1 and CDR2 sequences are MNHEY and SVGEGT.

This clonotype was seen repeatedly, ten times or more. The V and J genes are TRBV7-2 and TRBJ2-1; the D gene is possibly TRBD2 (6 bases). Trimming left V 0 bases short and J 6 bases short, with 9 bases between. The CDR3 is 14 residues long. CDR1 and CDR2 from the germline V gene are SGHTA and FQGNSA. The CDR3 DNA reads as TGTGCCAGCAGCTTAGCGGTAGCGGTCAATGAGCAGTTCTTC. Encoded protein: CASSLAVAVNEQFF.

This clonotype was found many times. The genes are TRBV19 and TRBJ2-1; 8 nucleotides line up with TRBD2. CDR1 is LNHDA, CDR2 SQIVND, per germline (reference sequence). Trimming took 1 base from V and 4 from J; bases not matched to a gene: 9. The CDR3 has 17 amino acids. In DNA, the CDR3 is TGTGCCAGTAGTATAGTCCCCAGCGGGAGCCCTTACAATGAGCAGTTCTTC. Its protein is CASSIVPSGSPYNEQFF.

Regarding this clonotype: A much larger clone is a single base away; this may be a read error. The chain has TRBV24-1 and TRBJ2-3; D is unclear. There are 16 residues in the CDR3. From germline, CDR1 is KGHDR and CDR2 SFDVKD. CDR3 residues: CTTSDADAWGTDTQYF. The CDR3, as DNA: TGTACCACCAGTGATGCCGACGCGTGGGGCACAGATACGCAGTATTTT.

In this sample, this clonotype turned up a few times. The genes are TRBV2 and TRBJ2-3; 10 nucleotides agree with TRBD2. Germline CDR1 SNHLY, CDR2 FYNNEI. The CDR3 runs to 13 residues. V dropped 6 bases and J dropped 6; count of bases not matched to a gene: 3. Written as DNA, the CDR3 is TGTGCCAGCAGGGGGACTAGCGTCGATACGCAGTATTTT. Translating gives CASRGTSVDTQYF.

This clonotype was recorded at least ten times. J is TRBJ1-5 and V is TRBV19, with TRBD1 matching 8 bases. After removal of 5 bases from V and 0 bases from J, the junction contained 15 bases not matched to a gene. This CDR3 has 19 residues. CDR1 is LNHDA, CDR2 SQIVND, per germline (reference sequence). CDR3 sequence reads: CASSPGTGRDDYSNQPQHF. Here the CDR3 DNA reads TGTGCCAGTAGTCCTGGGACAGGTCGAGATGATTATAGCAATCAGCCCCAGCATTTT.

V gene TRBV27 combines with J gene TRBJ2-7, with no clear D. V was shortened by 5 bases and J by 6 bases, with 11 bases between the two germline ends. Per the germline V gene, CDR1 is MNHEY and CDR2 is SMNVEV (reference sequence). There are 12 residues in the CDR3. CDR3 loop: CASSPPVGEQYF. DNA for the CDR3: TGTGCCAGCAGTCCCCCAGTAGGCGAGCAGTACTTC.

The J gene is TRBJ2-3, the V gene TRBV11-2; D uncertain. The V gene lost 0 bases and the J gene lost 0 bases, with 1 base spanning the gap. This CDR3 is built from 13 residues. Looked up from germline, CDR1 is SGHAT and CDR2 is FQNNGV. CDR3 region: CASSLDSTDTQYF. In DNA form, the CDR3 reads TGTGCCAGCAGCTTAGACAGCACAGATACGCAGTATTTT.

At least ten counts were recorded for this clonotype. The V gene is TRBV6-6, the J gene TRBJ1-3; 11 bases agree with TRBD1. Germline assignment: CDR1 MNHNY and CDR2 SVGAGI (reference sequence). This CDR3 spans 16 amino acids. J gave up 2 bases and V 4 bases, and 4 bases lay outside the gene matches. The CDR3 sequence is CASSFGQGAAGNTIYF. The CDR3 DNA reads as TGTGCCAGCAGTTTCGGACAGGGGGCTGCTGGAAACACCATATATTTT.

This clonotype was seen many times. The chain carries TRBV5-4 and TRBJ2-3; D may match TRBD1 or TRBD2 (5 bases each). Germline CDR1 reads SGHNT; CDR2 reads YYREEE (reference sequence). This CDR3 has 15 amino acids. Between the trimmed V and J ends, which lost 7 bases and 1 base, there was a span of 16 bases. The CDR3 is CASSDEGQGTDTQYF. The CDR3 bases are TGTGCCAGCTCGGACGAGGGGCAGGGCACAGATACGCAGTATTTT.

This chain uses TRBV18 with TRBJ2-1; D tentatively fits TRBD1 or TRBD2 (5 bases each). CDR1 and CDR2 (germline): KGHSH, LQKENI. V lost 2 bases and J lost 12, with 14 bases in between. The CDR3 is 13 residues long. The CDR3: CASSPANRDRQFF. The CDR3 DNA is TGTGCCAGCTCACCAGCAAACCGGGACCGGCAGTTCTTC.

In its sample, this clonotype was seen many times. V gene TRBV6-2 or TRBV6-3 combines with J gene TRBJ2-7, with D perhaps TRBD1 or TRBD2 (5 bases each). The CDR3 is made up of 16 amino acids. Germline V lookup: CDR1 MNHEY, CDR2 SVGEGT. Deletions cut 6 bases from V and 1 base from J, with 19 bases between. The CDR3 region is CASSREFRDRSYEQYF. CDR3 nucleotide sequence: TGTGCCAGCAGCCGAGAGTTTAGGGACCGATCCTACGAGCAGTACTTC.

Many counts were recorded for this clonotype. CDR3 nucleotide sequence: TGTGCCAGCAGTGTGAAGGGCTGGGGGAACACTGAAGCTTTCTTT. Translation: CASSVKGWGNTEAFF. The chain is built from TRBV6-1 and TRBJ1-1, with D unresolved. V lost 4 bases to trimming and J lost 1 base, with 13 bases between them. The CDR3 sequence is 15 residues long. Germline loops: CDR1 MNHNS, CDR2 SASEGT.

Ten or more counts support this clonotype. The CDR3 region is CASSSRLAEETQYF. The CDR3 DNA is TGTGCCAGCAGCTCCCGACTAGCGGAAGAGACCCAGTACTTC. The V gene is TRBV7-2, the J gene TRBJ2-5; 9 nucleotides agree with TRBD2. Germline V gene lookup returns CDR1 SGHTA and CDR2 FQGNSA. The CDR3 contains 14 residues. With V trimmed by 4 bases and J by 3 bases, 3 bases remained unmatched.

The chain links TRBV20-1 to TRBJ2-1, with D perhaps matching TRBD1 (5 bases). This CDR3 region has 13 residues. Germline V gene sequence: CDR1 DFQATT, CDR2 SNEGSKA (reference sequence). Deletions cut 0 bases from V and 10 bases from J, with 13 bases between. CDR3 nucleotide sequence: TGCAGTGCTAGAGAAGACAGTTTTGGCGAGCAGTTCTTC. Amino acid sequence: CSAREDSFGEQFF.

This clonotype was found many times. V is TRBV2 and J is TRBJ1-1; D is unclear. Trimming left V 0 bases short and J 3 bases short, with 14 bases between. This CDR3 comprises 16 residues. Germline CDR1 is SNHLY and CDR2 is FYNNEI. In nucleotides, the CDR3 is TGTGCCAGCAGTGAAGCTTCGGGGTGGGAAGACACTGAAGCTTTCTTT. Protein sequence: CASSEASGWEDTEAFF.

In its sample, this clonotype was seen many times. J is TRBJ2-1 and V is TRBV12-3 or TRBV12-4; TRBD2 aligns across 12 bases. The CDR3 covers 15 residues. The ends lost 6 bases at V and 7 bases at J; junction bases unmatched: 7. The CDR3 region has the DNA TGTGCCAGCAGCCCTAGCGGGGGGGCCGGGAATGAGCAGTTCTTC. It codes for CASSPSGGAGNEQFF.

The chain employs TRBV7-9 and TRBJ1-1; D uncertain. The germline V gene encodes CDR1 SEHNR and CDR2 FQNEAQ (reference sequence). The V end was cut by 5 bases, the J end by 8 bases, with 12 bases between. CDR3 size: 12 residues. The CDR3 loop reads CASSPDTSEAFF. For the CDR3, the DNA is TGTGCCAGCAGCCCCGACACGTCGGAAGCTTTCTTT.

Comments on this clonotype: This may be a read error: a much more frequent sequence differs by one nucleotide. The genes are TRBV4-3 and TRBJ1-1, with D unresolved. Deletions cut 5 bases from V and 0 bases from J, with 10 bases between. The germline gives CDR1 LGHNA, CDR2 YSLEER. This CDR3 is built from 14 residues. The CDR3 nucleotides read TGCGCCAGCAGCTTCAGCGACATGAACACTGAAGCTTTCTTT. This codes for CASSFSDMNTEAFF.

This clonotype was detected many times. J is TRBJ2-5 and V is TRBV27; D is perhaps TRBD1 (5 bases). This CDR3 is built from 14 residues. V dropped 4 bases and J dropped 4 bases, with 13 bases sitting between them. Germline lookup yields CDR1 MNHEY and CDR2 SMNVEV (reference sequence). The CDR3 DNA is TGTGCCAGCAGTTCCCAGGGATACGGAGAGACCCAGTACTTC. Encoded protein: CASSSQGYGETQYF.

This clonotype was counted between two and nine times. The CDR3 nucleotides read TGTGCCAGCAGCTTGTCGGGGGATTATAGCAATCAGCCCCAGCATTTT. Translation: CASSLSGDYSNQPQHF. This chain uses TRBV7-8 with TRBJ1-5, with D perhaps TRBD1 (5 bases). The length of the CDR3 is 16 residues. Between the trimmed V and J ends, which lost 3 bases and 0 bases, there was a span of 12 bases. The germline CDR1 and CDR2 sequences are SGHVS and FQNEAQ.